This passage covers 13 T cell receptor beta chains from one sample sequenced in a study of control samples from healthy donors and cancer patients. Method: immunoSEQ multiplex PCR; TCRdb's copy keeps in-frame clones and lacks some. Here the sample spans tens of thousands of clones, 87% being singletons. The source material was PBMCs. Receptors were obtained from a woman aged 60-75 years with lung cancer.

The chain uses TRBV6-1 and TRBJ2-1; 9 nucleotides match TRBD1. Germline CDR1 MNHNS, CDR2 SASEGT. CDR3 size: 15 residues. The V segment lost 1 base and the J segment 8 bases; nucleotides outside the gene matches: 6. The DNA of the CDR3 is TGTGCCAGCAGTGAAGAGACAGGGGGTTCTTATGAGCAGTTCTTC. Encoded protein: CASSEETGGSYEQFF.

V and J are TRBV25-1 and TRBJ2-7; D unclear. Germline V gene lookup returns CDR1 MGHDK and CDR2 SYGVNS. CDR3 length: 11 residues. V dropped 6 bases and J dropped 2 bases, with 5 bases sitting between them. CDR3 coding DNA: TGTGCCAGCAGGAGCCCCTACGAGCAGTACTTC. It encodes CASRSPYEQYF.

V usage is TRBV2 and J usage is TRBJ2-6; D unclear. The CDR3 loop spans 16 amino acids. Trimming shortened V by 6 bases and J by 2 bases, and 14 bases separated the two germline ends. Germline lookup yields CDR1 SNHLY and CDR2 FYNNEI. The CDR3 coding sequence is TGTGCCAGCAGAGCCGTAACCAAAGCTGGGGCCAACGTCCTGACTTTC. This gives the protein CASRAVTKAGANVLTF.

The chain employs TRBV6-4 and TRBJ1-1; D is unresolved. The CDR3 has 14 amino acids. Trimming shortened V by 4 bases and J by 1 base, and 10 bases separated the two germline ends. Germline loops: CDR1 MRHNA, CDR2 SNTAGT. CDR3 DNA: TGTGCCAGCAGTGCCTCCGAGGAGAACACTGAAGCTTTCTTT. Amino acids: CASSASEENTEAFF.

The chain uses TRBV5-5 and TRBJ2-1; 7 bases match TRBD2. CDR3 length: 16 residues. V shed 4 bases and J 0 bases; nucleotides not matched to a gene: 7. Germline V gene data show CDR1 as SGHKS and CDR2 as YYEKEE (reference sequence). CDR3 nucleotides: TGTGCCAGCAGCGCCCAGCGGGGCAGCTCCTACAATGAGCAGTTCTTC. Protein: CASSAQRGSSYNEQFF.

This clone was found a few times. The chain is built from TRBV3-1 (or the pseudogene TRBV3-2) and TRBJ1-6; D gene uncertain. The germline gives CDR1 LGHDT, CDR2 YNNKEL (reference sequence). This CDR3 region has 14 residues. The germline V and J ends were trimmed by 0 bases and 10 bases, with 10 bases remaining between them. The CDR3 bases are TGTGCCAGCAGCCAAGATTCGGGGAACTCACCCCTCCACTTT. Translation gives CASSQDSGNSPLHF.

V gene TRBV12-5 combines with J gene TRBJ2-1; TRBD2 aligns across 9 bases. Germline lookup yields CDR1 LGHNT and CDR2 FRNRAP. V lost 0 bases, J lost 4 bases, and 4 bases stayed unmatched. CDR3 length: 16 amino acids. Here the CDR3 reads CASGLVLAGGYNEQFF. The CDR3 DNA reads TGTGCTAGTGGTTTGGTACTAGCGGGTGGATACAATGAGCAGTTCTTC. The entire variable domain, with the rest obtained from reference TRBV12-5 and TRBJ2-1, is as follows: DARVTQTPRHKVTEMGQEVTMRCQPILGHNTVFWYRQTMMQGLELLAYFRNRAPLDDSGMPKDRFSAEMPDATLATLKIQPSEPRDSAVYFCASGLVLAGGYNEQFFGPGTRLTVL.

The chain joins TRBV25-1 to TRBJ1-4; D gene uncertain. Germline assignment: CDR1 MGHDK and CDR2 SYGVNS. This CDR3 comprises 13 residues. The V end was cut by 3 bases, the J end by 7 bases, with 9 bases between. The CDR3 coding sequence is TGTGCCAGCAGTGATTCCGGAATTGAAAAACTGTTTTTT. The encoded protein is CASSDSGIEKLFF.

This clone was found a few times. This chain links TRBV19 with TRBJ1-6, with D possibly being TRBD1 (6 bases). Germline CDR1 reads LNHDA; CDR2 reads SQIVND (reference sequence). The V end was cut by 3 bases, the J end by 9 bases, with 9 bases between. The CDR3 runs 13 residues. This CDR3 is CASSMGRGSPLHF. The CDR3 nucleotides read TGTGCCAGTAGTATGGGCAGGGGTTCACCCCTCCACTTT.

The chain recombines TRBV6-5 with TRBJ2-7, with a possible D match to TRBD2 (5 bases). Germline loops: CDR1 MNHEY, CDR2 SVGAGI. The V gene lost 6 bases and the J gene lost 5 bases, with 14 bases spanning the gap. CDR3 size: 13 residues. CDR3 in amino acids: CASSQSLEDEQYF. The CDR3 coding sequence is TGTGCCAGCAGCCAGTCCTTGGAGGACGAGCAGTACTTC.

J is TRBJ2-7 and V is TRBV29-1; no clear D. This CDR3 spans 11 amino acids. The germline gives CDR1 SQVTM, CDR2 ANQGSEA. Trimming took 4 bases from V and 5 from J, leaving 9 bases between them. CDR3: CSVAEDHEQYF. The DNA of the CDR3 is TGCAGCGTTGCAGAGGATCACGAGCAGTACTTC.

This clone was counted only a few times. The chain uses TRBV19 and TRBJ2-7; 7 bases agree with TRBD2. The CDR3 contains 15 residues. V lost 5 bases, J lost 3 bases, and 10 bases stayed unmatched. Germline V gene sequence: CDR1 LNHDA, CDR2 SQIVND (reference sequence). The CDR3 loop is CASSRYWEGGYEQYF. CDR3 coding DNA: TGTGCCAGTAGTCGATACTGGGAGGGAGGCTACGAGCAGTACTTC.

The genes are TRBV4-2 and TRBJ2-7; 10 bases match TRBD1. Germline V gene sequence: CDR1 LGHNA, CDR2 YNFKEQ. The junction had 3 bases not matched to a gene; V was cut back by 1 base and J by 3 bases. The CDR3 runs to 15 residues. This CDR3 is CASSQVGQGGYEQYF. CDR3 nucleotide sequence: TGTGCCAGCAGCCAAGTAGGACAGGGGGGCTACGAGCAGTACTTC.